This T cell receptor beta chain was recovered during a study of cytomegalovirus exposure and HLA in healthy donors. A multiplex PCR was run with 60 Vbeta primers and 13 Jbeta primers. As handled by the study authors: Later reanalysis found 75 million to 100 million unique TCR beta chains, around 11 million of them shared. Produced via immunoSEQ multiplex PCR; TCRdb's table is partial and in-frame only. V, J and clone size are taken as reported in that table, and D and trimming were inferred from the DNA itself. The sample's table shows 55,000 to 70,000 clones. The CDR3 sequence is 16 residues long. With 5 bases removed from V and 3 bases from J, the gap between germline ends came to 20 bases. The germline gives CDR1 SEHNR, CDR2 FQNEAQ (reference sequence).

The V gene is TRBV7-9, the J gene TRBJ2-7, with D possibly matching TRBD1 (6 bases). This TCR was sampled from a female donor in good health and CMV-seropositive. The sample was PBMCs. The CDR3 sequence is CASSPKGAGVVYEQYF. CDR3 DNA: TGTGCCAGCAGCCCCAAGGGAGCAGGGGTTGTCTACGAGCAGTACTTC.